This TCR beta chain emerged from a study of cytomegalovirus exposure and HLA in healthy donors. Study results and limitations: The classifier reportedly diagnosed cytomegalovirus status with high sensitivity and specificity. Investigators reported 150 to 200 TCR beta chains as tied to cytomegalovirus. An analysis done earlier found most TCR beta V segments productive about 87% or about 30% of the time.

The PCR made use of 60 Vbeta and 13 Jbeta primers. Data came from immunoSEQ multiplex PCR; TCRdb stores just in-frame clones and leaves some out. The sample lists about 200,000 clones; around nine tenths were seen once. The germline gives CDR1 SNHLY, CDR2 FYNNEI. Trimming cost V 8 bases and J 6 bases; bases outside gene matches: 11. The CDR3 is 14 amino acids. Donors counted as nominally healthy when sampled, yet unrecorded immune exposures were likely. Worth noting for this clone: Its antigen is not identified.

Sample: PBMCs. The rearrangement uses TRBV2 and TRBJ2-7; TRBD1 agrees at 9 bases. The clonotype comes from a woman aged 25 to 39 in good health and CMV-seronegative. The CDR3 spells CASAPGTGRGEQYF. Written as DNA, the CDR3 is TGTGCCAGCGCCCCCGGGACAGGGAGGGGCGAGCAGTACTTC.